These 10 T cell receptor beta chains were all obtained from the same sample, sequenced in a study of cytomegalovirus exposure and HLA in healthy donors. The PCR made use of 60 Vbeta and 13 Jbeta primers. Assay: immunoSEQ multiplex PCR; the TCRdb copy retains only in-frame clones and omits some. The profile shows over 150,000 clones, roughly 80% of them singletons. Sequenced material: PBMCs. Receptors were obtained from a male donor in good health and CMV-seropositive.

This clone was observed a single time. The V call is TRBV7-9, the J call TRBJ2-7, with 7 bases lining up with TRBD2. The germline V gene has CDR1 SEHNR and CDR2 FQNEAQ (reference sequence). Trimming cost V 2 bases and J 3 bases; bases outside gene matches: 19. This CDR3 is 19 amino acids long. CDR3 nucleotides: TGTGCCAGCAGCTTAACTAATCCGGCTTCTAGCGGATCGAGCTACGAGCAGTACTTC. Translating it yields CASSLTNPASSGSSYEQYF.

The count of this clone is one. The rearrangement joins TRBV27 to TRBJ2-2; a weak D match, TRBD1 (5 bases). With 7 bases removed from V and 4 bases from J, the gap between germline ends came to 16 bases. The germline V gene has CDR1 MNHEY and CDR2 SMNVEV (reference sequence). The CDR3 loop spans 15 amino acids. The CDR3 region is CASTQGIRGTGELFF. CDR3 nucleotide sequence: TGTGCCAGCACCCAGGGTATAAGGGGCACCGGGGAGCTGTTTTTT.

V is TRBV12-2 and J is TRBJ2-5; the listed D gene, TRBD1, was not tested against the DNA. TRBV12-2 is termed a pseudogene. The CDR3 is 14 amino acids. CDR3 nucleotides: TGTGCAAGTCGCTTACAGGGTTTCCAAGAGACCCAGTACTTC. Protein product: CASRLQGFQETQYF.

The V gene is TRBV30, the J gene TRBJ2-5; 8 nucleotides match TRBD1. The end of the DNA is better explained by TRBJ2-7, so the J call may be wrong. This CDR3 contains 15 residues. Germline CDR1 GTSNPN, CDR2 SVGIG (reference sequence). The CDR3 loop is CAWSVQGGAPYEQYF. CDR3 DNA: TGTGCCTGGAGTGTACAGGGGGGAGCCCCATACGAGCAGTACTTC.

V gene TRBV27 combines with J gene TRBJ2-7, with a tentative D call TRBD1 (6 bases). There are 17 residues in the CDR3. Trimming cost V 8 bases and J 7 bases, with 30 bases left between them. In germline, CDR1 is MNHEY, CDR2 SMNVEV (reference sequence). This CDR3 is CASSGLRVAGDTMEQYF. For the CDR3, the DNA is TGTGCCAGCTCCGGACTGAGGGTGGCAGGGGATACAATGGAGCAGTACTTC.

This chain uses TRBV6-5 with TRBJ2-5, with D unresolved. This CDR3 region has 13 residues. Between the trimmed V and J ends, which lost 5 bases and 4 bases, there was a span of 11 bases. The germline V gene encodes CDR1 MNHEY and CDR2 SVGAGI. The CDR3 sequence: CASSRSVGETQYF. CDR3 nucleotides: TGTGCCAGCAGTCGCTCGGTTGGAGAGACCCAGTACTTC.

The CDR3 nucleotides read TGTGCCAGCAGCTTAGATTGGAGCTCTGGAAACACCATATATTTT. Its translation: CASSLDWSSGNTIYF. The rearrangement uses TRBV11-2 and TRBJ1-3, with D uncertain. There are 15 residues in the CDR3. The germline V and J ends were trimmed by 0 bases and 0 bases, with 6 bases remaining between them. Looked up from germline, CDR1 is SGHAT and CDR2 is FQNNGV.

The V and J genes are TRBV10-3 and TRBJ2-7; 8 nucleotides agree with TRBD1. The CDR3 consists of 13 residues. Per the germline V gene, CDR1 is ENHRY and CDR2 is SYGVKD. J was trimmed by 6 bases and V by 11 bases; bases with no gene match: 12. The CDR3 DNA reads TGTGCCCCCAGGGGGCAGGGGGTAATCGAGCAGTACTTC. Translated: CAPRGQGVIEQYF.

This clone was recorded only once. The chain has TRBV25-1 and TRBJ2-5, with TRBD2 matching 7 bases. Gene TRBJ2-7 matches the end of the DNA better, so the J call may be wrong. The CDR3 sequence is 14 residues long. In germline, CDR1 is MGHDK, CDR2 SYGVNS. CDR3 sequence reads: CASSSRGSSYEQYF. Here the CDR3 DNA reads TGTGCCAGCAGTAGCCGCGGGAGCTCCTACGAGCAGTACTTC.

The count of this clone is one. The chain links TRBV7-9 to TRBJ1-1; TRBD1 matches at 9 bases. V lost 6 bases to trimming and J lost 4 bases; unmatched junction nucleotides: 12. CDR1 and CDR2 (germline): SEHNR, FQNEAQ (reference sequence). The length of the CDR3 is 16 residues. The CDR3 reads CASSSRTGALSTEAFF. CDR3 sequence (DNA): TGTGCCAGCAGTTCAAGGACAGGGGCCCTTTCCACTGAAGCTTTCTTT.